This TCR beta chain was found in a study of blood T cell repertoires in COVID-19. The table lists this clone with a count of one. Those who participated ranged in age from roughly 18 to 90 years and resided in approximately 23 US areas. Clinical history as reported by participants underpinned cohort assignment. Generated by immunoSEQ multiplex PCR, the TCRdb table keeps only in-frame clones and is missing some. The table records 150,000 to 200,000 clones, roughly 87% of them present only once. The ends were cut back, 0 bases at V and 3 bases at J, with 14 bases in the middle. Germline V lookup: CDR1 MGHRA, CDR2 YSYEKL. CDR3 length equals 16 residues.

The source of this sequence is a woman in her thirties or forties with acute COVID-19. Specimen: PBMCs or T cells enriched from blood (not recorded which). The V gene is TRBV4-1, the J gene TRBJ2-5; D perhaps matches TRBD2 (7 bases). The CDR3 DNA reads as TGCGCCAGCAGCCAAGATGGGGGGGGGCAGGAAGAGACCCAGTACTTC. This encodes CASSQDGGGQEETQYF.